This T cell receptor (beta chain) was obtained from a study of glioma-infiltrating T cells. Study results and caveats: Tissue-blood divergence was below expectation in non-neoplastic patients, above in gliomas. Tissue and blood shared very few CDR3 sequences.

This clonotype was counted ten times or more. The antigen remains undetermined. This CDR3 has 15 amino acids. The V and J ends lost 0 bases and 2 bases respectively, with 14 bases between them. CDR1 and CDR2 (germline): DFQATT, SNEGSKA (reference sequence). The iRepertoire nested amplicon-rescue multiplex PCR amplified TCR alpha and beta CDR3s from RNA. One-step reverse transcription and amplification started from around 100-400 ng of tissue mRNA or PBMC total RNA. TCRdb re-called the multiplex PCR reads with MiXCR, one entry per CDR3 protein. This table has approximately 110,000 distinct CDR3 sequences, roughly 25% appearing once.

The chain joins TRBV20-1 to TRBJ2-7; D is possibly TRBD2 (6 bases). The sequenced sample consisted of glioma tissue, nonneoplastic brain tissue, or PBMCs (not recorded which). This clonotype was sampled from a human donor with low-grade glioma or glioblastoma, undergoing nonglioma brain surgery, or in good health (not recorded which). The CDR3 loop is CSARDTTRLTYEQYF. CDR3 coding DNA: TGCAGTGCTAGAGACACGACTAGGTTGACCTACGAGCAGTACTTC.